Each of the 25 T cell receptor beta chains below was sequenced from the same sample in a study. Tregs were sorted as CD4+CD25+CD127-/low cells. TCRdb re-called the 5' RACE reads through MiXCR, storing one row per CDR3 protein. The sample shows about 32,000 distinct CDR3 sequences, 25% to 30% of them seen only once. The sample taken for sequencing was tumor-infiltrating Tregs sorted from the breast tumor. The receptors were gathered from a female donor with breast cancer.

The V and J genes are TRBV3-1 and TRBJ1-1, with 12 bases aligning to TRBD1. The germline V gene encodes CDR1 LGHDT and CDR2 YNNKEL (reference sequence). Trimming removed 4 bases from V and 3 bases from J; junction bases left unmatched: 3. This CDR3 contains 15 residues. CDR3 DNA sequence: TGTGCCAGCAGCCCCGGGACAGGGGGCCACACTGAAGCTTTCTTT. Encoded protein: CASSPGTGGHTEAFF.

This clonotype appeared many times. One end of the junction does not line up with germline, which may come from a read error. The chain joins TRBV7-7 to TRBJ1-1; D gene uncertain. Germline CDR1 SSHAT, CDR2 FNYEAQ (reference sequence). The CDR3 is made up of 15 amino acids. For the CDR3, the DNA is TGTGCTAGCAACCCCACGGTTTCTGGTAACACTGAAGCTTTCTTT. Protein product: CASNPTVSGNTEAFF.

This clonotype was observed a handful of times. The V and J genes are TRBV12-3 or TRBV12-4 and TRBJ1-2; 7 bases map to TRBD1. Trimming cost V 5 bases and J 8 bases; bases outside gene matches: 8. This CDR3 region has 13 residues. Here the CDR3 reads CASSNGQAYGYTF. CDR3 coding DNA: TGTGCCAGCAGTAACGGACAGGCTTACGGCTACACCTTC.

The V gene is TRBV15, the J gene TRBJ1-2, with D possibly TRBD1 on 5 matching bases. This CDR3 has 14 residues. V was trimmed by 5 bases and J by 7 bases, leaving 17 bases between them. Germline assignment: CDR1 LNHNV and CDR2 YYDKDF (reference sequence). The CDR3 loop reads CATSPREGRGGYTF. DNA for the CDR3: TGTGCCACCAGCCCCCGGGAGGGGAGGGGTGGCTACACCTTC. The whole variable domain, filled in from reference TRBV15 and TRBJ1-2, reads DAMVIQNPRYQVTQFGKPVTLSCSQTLNHNVMYWYQQKSSQAPKLLFHYYDKDFNNEADTPDNFQSRRPNTSFCFLDIRSPGLGDTAMYLCATSPREGRGGYTFGSGTRLTVV.

V usage is TRBV7-2 and J usage is TRBJ1-3, with TRBD1 matching 10 bases. The CDR3 is 18 residues long. V lost 5 bases and J lost 2; bases outside the gene matches: 12. Germline CDR1 and CDR2: SGHTA and FQGNSA. The CDR3 DNA follows: TGTGCCAGCAGCCGATGGGGACCGGGACAGGGGCCTGGAAACACCATATATTTT. The encoded protein is CASSRWGPGQGPGNTIYF.

In its sample, this clonotype was seen many times. The rearrangement links TRBV5-1 to TRBJ2-4, with D possibly TRBD1 on 6 matching bases. This CDR3 comprises 18 residues. Looked up from germline, CDR1 is SGHRS and CDR2 is YFSETQ. V dropped 0 bases and J dropped 3 bases, with 19 bases sitting between them. The CDR3 DNA reads TGCGCCAGCAGCTTGGCCTTAGGACAGCCTGGGAGCAAAAACATTCAGTACTTC. Translating gives CASSLALGQPGSKNIQYF.

Points on this clonotype: The junction does not match germline at one end; this may be a read error. The gene calls are TRBV6-5 and TRBJ1-1; maybe TRBD1 (5 bases). Germline V gene sequence: CDR1 MNHEY, CDR2 SVGAGI. The CDR3 spans 12 residues. In nucleotides, the CDR3 is TGTGCCGGCAGCAGGGCAAACACTGAAGCTTCCTTT. It yields the protein CAGSRANTEASF.

Comments on this clonotype: One junction end disagrees with the germline gene, perhaps due to a read error. The gene calls are TRBV3-1 and TRBJ2-7, with TRBD2 as a possible D gene (5 bases). The CDR3 is 14 residues long. The germline V gene has CDR1 LGHDT and CDR2 YNNKEL (reference sequence). The CDR3 loop reads CASSQGRTFYKQYF. In DNA, the CDR3 is TGTGCCAGCAGCCAAGGGAGGACTTTCTACAAGCAGTACTTC.

This clonotype came up once. One end of the junction is discordant with germline, which a read error may explain. The rearrangement links TRBV6-5 to TRBJ2-7, with D tentatively TRBD2 (6 bases). CDR3 size: 14 residues. The germline V gene encodes CDR1 MNHEY and CDR2 SVGAGI. The CDR3 reads CASSFTGGFYGQYF. CDR3 bases: TGTGCCAGCAGCTTCACCGGGGGATTCTACGGGCAGTACTTC.

This clonotype has more than one count but fewer than ten. This rearrangement joins TRBV20-1 to TRBJ2-7; maybe TRBD2 (6 bases). This CDR3 region has 13 residues. The germline V gene has CDR1 DFQATT and CDR2 SNEGSKA (reference sequence). V was trimmed by 7 bases and J by 6 bases, leaving 19 bases between them. Written as DNA, the CDR3 is TGCAGTGTTCCGGGACTCCGGGGAGGCGAGCAGTACTTC. Amino acid sequence: CSVPGLRGGEQYF.

By frequency in the sample, this clonotype is medium-sized. The chain recombines TRBV5-1 with TRBJ2-7; 7 bases line up with TRBD1. The V segment lost 3 bases and the J segment 7 bases; nucleotides outside the gene matches: 16. Germline V CDR1 and CDR2: SGHRS, YFSETQ. The CDR3 is 16 amino acids. The CDR3 nucleotides read TGCGCCAGCAGCTCGGGGACAGACACCTTCATTGGAGAGCAGTACTTC. Protein: CASSSGTDTFIGEQYF.

This clonotype was recorded only once. This may be a read error, as it is one base from a much larger clone. The chain links TRBV9 to TRBJ1-1; D call uncertain. Looked up from germline, CDR1 is SGDLS and CDR2 is YYNGEE. The CDR3 contains 13 residues. CDR3 region: CVSSETLNTEAFF. Here the CDR3 DNA reads TGTGTCAGCAGCGAAACATTGAACACTGAAGCTTTCTTT.

The chain combines TRBV6-5 with TRBJ1-1; D is uncertain. The CDR3 runs to 13 residues. Looked up from germline, CDR1 is MNHEY and CDR2 is SVGAGI. V lost 2 bases and J 5 bases, leaving 9 bases between the germline ends. CDR3 protein: CASSYSEVTEAFF. The CDR3 DNA reads as TGTGCCAGCAGTTACAGTGAGGTAACTGAAGCTTTCTTT.

This chain connects TRBV6-6 to TRBJ2-7, with 7 bases that match TRBD1. Germline values: CDR1 MNHNY, CDR2 SVGAGI (reference sequence). The J segment lost 0 bases and the V segment lost 1 base, leaving 6 bases of the junction unmatched. This CDR3 contains 16 residues. The CDR3, as DNA: TGTGCCAGCAGTTACTTCGGACAGGTTAGCTCCTACGAGCAGTACTTC. Translated: CASSYFGQVSSYEQYF.

This clonotype was counted many times. The chain couples TRBV3-1 to TRBJ1-2, with 12 bases fitting TRBD1. The germline V gene has CDR1 LGHDT and CDR2 YNNKEL (reference sequence). Unmatched junction bases numbered 7, after V lost 5 bases and J lost 3 bases. The CDR3 sequence is 16 residues long. In nucleotides, the CDR3 is TGTGCCAGCAGCACTTTTAGGGACAGGGGGCACTATGGCTACACCTTC. Translated, it gives CASSTFRDRGHYGYTF. The full variable domain, in which reference TRBV3-1 and TRBJ1-2 provide the parts outside the CDR3, is DTAVSQTPKYLVTQMGNDKSIKCEQNLGHDTMYWYKQDSKKFLKIMFSYNNKELIINETVPNRFSPKSPDKAHLNLHINSLELGDSAVYFCASSTFRDRGHYGYTFGSGTRLTVV.

Concerning this clonotype: A much bigger clone sits one base away, suggesting this may be a read error. The genes are TRBV7-9 and TRBJ1-1; D not certain. The CDR3 runs 14 residues. Germline CDR1 and CDR2: SEHNR and FQNEAQ (reference sequence). The V gene lost 5 bases and the J gene lost 7 bases, with 17 bases spanning the gap. CDR3 sequence reads: CASSIDVGSSEAFF. For the CDR3, the DNA is TGTGCCAGCAGCATCGACGTGGGATCCAGTGAAGCTTTCTTT.

This clonotype showed up many times. V is TRBV19 and J is TRBJ2-1, with D tentatively TRBD2 (6 bases). V dropped 3 bases and J dropped 0 bases, with 12 bases sitting between them. This CDR3 has 16 residues. CDR1 and CDR2 from the germline V gene are LNHDA and SQIVND (reference sequence). The CDR3 spells CASSMRAGSSYNEQFF. The CDR3 DNA follows: TGTGCCAGTAGTATGCGCGCGGGAAGCTCCTACAATGAGCAGTTCTTC.

This clonotype was seen a few times. The chain has TRBV6-2 or TRBV6-3 and TRBJ2-1; 13 positions agree with TRBD2. Trimming at V came to 6 bases and at J to 9 bases, leaving 8 bases not matched to a gene. CDR1 and CDR2 (germline): MNHEY, SVGEGT. The CDR3 runs to 15 residues. This CDR3 is CASSIGLAGATEQFF. DNA for the CDR3: TGTGCCAGCAGCATAGGACTAGCGGGAGCTACTGAGCAGTTCTTC.

This clonotype was detected a few times. The rearrangement links TRBV6-5 to TRBJ1-1; D not certain. The V end lost 2 bases, the J end lost 4 bases, and 11 bases lay between the germline ends. Looked up from germline, CDR1 is MNHEY and CDR2 is SVGAGI. The CDR3 length is 14 residues. The CDR3 is CASSYDGEGTEAFF. The CDR3 DNA reads as TGTGCCAGCAGTTACGACGGTGAAGGCACTGAAGCTTTCTTT.

This rearrangement joins TRBV28 to TRBJ2-3, with D perhaps TRBD1 (6 bases). CDR1 is MDHEN and CDR2 is SYDVKM in the germline V gene. The ends were cut back, 2 bases at V and 4 bases at J, with 13 bases in the middle. This CDR3 spans 15 amino acids. Written as DNA, the CDR3 is TGTGCCAGCAGTTTAGTGGGGGCAGGAGCAGATACGCAGTATTTT. Its translation is CASSLVGAGADTQYF.

This clonotype occurred many times. J is TRBJ2-1 and V is TRBV5-1; D gene unclear. CDR1 and CDR2 (germline): SGHRS, YFSETQ. Trimming removed 4 bases at V and 5 bases at J, with 13 bases between. The length of the CDR3 is 14 residues. The CDR3 reads CASSRSFSNNEQFF. CDR3 nucleotide sequence: TGCGCCAGCAGCAGGTCGTTTTCTAACAATGAGCAGTTCTTC.

The rearrangement uses TRBV6-1 and TRBJ1-2; 8 nucleotides align to TRBD1. The V segment lost 7 bases and the J segment 7 bases; nucleotides outside the gene matches: 17. This CDR3 has 16 amino acids. Looked up from germline, CDR1 is MNHNS and CDR2 is SASEGT. The CDR3 sequence is CASMGGTQRTGPGYTF. CDR3 nucleotide sequence: TGTGCCAGCATGGGCGGGACACAAAGGACAGGGCCTGGCTACACCTTC.

This clonotype was seen repeatedly, ten times or more. CDR3 DNA: TGCGCCAGCAGCTTGGAAGGGGGGTCTCAGCCCCAGCATTTT. Translating it yields CASSLEGGSQPQHF. The chain links TRBV5-1 to TRBJ1-5, with D perhaps TRBD1 (6 bases). Trimming pared 0 bases from V and 6 bases from J, leaving 10 bases between. CDR1 is SGHRS and CDR2 is YFSETQ in the germline V gene. The CDR3 extends over 14 amino acids. The whole variable domain, filled in from reference TRBV5-1 and TRBJ1-5, reads KAGVTQTPRYLIKTRGQQVTLSCSPISGHRSVSWYQQTPGQGLQFLFEYFSETQRNKGNFPGRFSGRQFSNSRSEMNVSTLELGDSALYLCASSLEGGSQPQHFGDGTRLSIL.

This clonotype was picked up many times. The chain combines TRBV25-1 with TRBJ1-4; maybe TRBD1 (6 bases). Germline-derived CDR1 and CDR2 are MGHDK and SYGVNS. CDR3 size: 15 residues. Trimming took 2 bases from V and 2 from J, leaving 9 bases between them. CDR3: CASSEDRGTNEKLFF. In DNA, the CDR3 is TGTGCCAGCAGTGAAGATAGGGGGACTAATGAAAAACTGTTTTTT.

This rearrangement joins TRBV7-3 to TRBJ2-1; 7 bases agree with TRBD2. After removal of 2 bases from V and 9 bases from J, the junction contained 7 bases not matched to a gene. CDR3 length: 14 amino acids. Germline V gene lookup returns CDR1 SGHTA and CDR2 FQGTGA. The DNA for the CDR3 is TGTGCCAGCAGCTTACTGGGCGGGAGTGGTGAGCAGTTCTTC. It yields the protein CASSLLGGSGEQFF.